This entry lists 8 T cell receptor beta chains sequenced from one sample in a study of CD8+CD57+ T cells in acquired aplastic anemia. Profiling that covered TCR beta VDJ and CDR3 relied on genomic DNA as its template. One entry per CDR3 protein results from TCRdb running MiXCR on the reads. The top ten clones hold about 9.5% of a sample with around 200,000 distinct CDR3 sequences, around 47% of them seen once. Before being chosen for sequencing, patients had shown CD8+CD57+ cell expansion by flow cytometry. Material for sequencing was sorted CD4+, CD8+, or CD8+CD57+ T cells (not recorded which) from PBMCs. The receptors come from a human donor with aplastic anemia.

The chain uses TRBV7-8 and TRBJ2-2; no reliable D call. V shed 1 base and J shed 13 bases, with 16 bases lying between them. Germline V lookup: CDR1 SGHVS, CDR2 FQNEAQ. CDR3 size: 14 residues. Here the CDR3 DNA reads TGTGCCAGCAGCTTAGAAAGGAAGGTTGGTGGGCTGTTTTTT. This codes for CASSLERKVGGLFF.

This clonotype was counted between two and nine times. CDR3 loop: CASSLDGTDTQYF. The CDR3 region has the DNA TGCGCCAGCAGCTTGGATGGCACAGATACGCAGTATTTT. The rearrangement links TRBV5-1 to TRBJ2-3; D call uncertain. Trimming stripped 0 bases from V and 1 base from J, with 3 bases between. CDR3 length: 13 amino acids. CDR1 is SGHRS and CDR2 is YFSETQ in the germline V gene.

At least ten counts were recorded for this clonotype. The chain's CDR3 is CSARDKGLVYNEQFF. The CDR3 DNA is TGCAGTGCTAGAGATAAGGGGCTAGTATACAATGAGCAGTTCTTC. This rearrangement joins TRBV20-1 to TRBJ2-1; maybe TRBD1 (5 bases). CDR1 and CDR2 from the germline V gene are DFQATT and SNEGSKA (reference sequence). Trimming cost V 0 bases and J 4 bases, with 13 bases left between them. CDR3 length: 15 residues.

This clonotype was recorded many times. DNA of the CDR3: TGTGCCAGTAGTATCAGGCAGAACTATGGCTACACCTTC. Protein: CASSIRQNYGYTF. The V gene is TRBV19, the J gene TRBJ1-2, with D unresolved. The CDR3 loop spans 13 amino acids. The V end lost 3 bases, the J end lost 2 bases, and 7 bases lay between the germline ends. CDR1 and CDR2 from the germline V gene are LNHDA and SQIVND (reference sequence).

This clonotype was found many times. The chain couples TRBV5-1 to TRBJ1-6; tentatively, D is TRBD1 (6 bases). CDR1 and CDR2 from the germline V gene are SGHRS and YFSETQ. The CDR3 length is 17 residues. V was pared by 1 base and J by 3 bases, with 14 bases between. The CDR3 DNA reads TGCGCCAGCAGCTTGAATGACAGGACGGTCTATAATTCACCCCTCCACTTT. Its translation is CASSLNDRTVYNSPLHF.

The chain has TRBV7-2 and TRBJ2-2; possibly TRBD2 for D (6 bases). With 1 base removed from V and 5 bases from J, the gap between germline ends came to 8 bases. Germline V gives CDR1 SGHTA, CDR2 FQGNSA. This CDR3 spans 14 amino acids. CDR3 DNA sequence: TGTGCCAGCAGCTTAGTTCGGGAGACCGGGGAGCTGTTTTTT. Its translation is CASSLVRETGELFF.

The chain links TRBV20-1 to TRBJ2-4; D may correspond to TRBD1 or TRBD2 (6 bases each). The germline V and J ends were trimmed by 5 bases and 6 bases, with 17 bases remaining between them. The CDR3 length is 14 residues. The V gene's germline CDR1 is DFQATT and CDR2 SNEGSKA (reference sequence). Written as DNA, the CDR3 is TGCAGTGCTCAAGGGGGGAGCGGGCGAAACATTCAGTACTTC. Its translation is CSAQGGSGRNIQYF.

This clonotype was detected ten times or more. The gene calls are TRBV4-1 and TRBJ2-2; 7 nucleotides agree with TRBD1. Germline V gene sequence: CDR1 MGHRA, CDR2 YSYEKL. The length of the CDR3 is 15 residues. With V trimmed by 3 bases and J by 2 bases, 3 bases remained unmatched. DNA of the CDR3: TGCGCCAGCAGCCAGAGACAGGGAAACACCGGGGAGCTGTTTTTT. Amino acid sequence: CASSQRQGNTGELFF.